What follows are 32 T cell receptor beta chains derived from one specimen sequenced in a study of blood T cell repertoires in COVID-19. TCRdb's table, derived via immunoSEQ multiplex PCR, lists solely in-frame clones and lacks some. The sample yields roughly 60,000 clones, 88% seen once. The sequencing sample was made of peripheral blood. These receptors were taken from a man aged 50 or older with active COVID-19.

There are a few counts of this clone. Here the CDR3 reads CASSRVGQRNTGELFF. The CDR3 DNA is TGTGCCAGCAGCCGAGTGGGACAGAGGAACACCGGGGAGCTGTTTTTT. The rearrangement links TRBV5-4 to TRBJ2-2; 7 bases are shared with TRBD1. Germline lookup yields CDR1 SGHNT and CDR2 YYREEE (reference sequence). The CDR3 is 16 residues long. V lost 4 bases, J lost 1 base, and 7 bases stayed unmatched. The full variable domain, with the rest looked up from reference TRBV5-4 and TRBJ2-2, is ETGVTQSPTHLIKTRGQQVTLRCSSQSGHNTVSWYQQALGQGPQFIFQYYREEENGRGNFPPRFSGLQFPNYSSELNVNALELDDSALYLCASSRVGQRNTGELFFGEGSRLTVL.

This chain's CDR3 is CATSGQATGELFF. The CDR3 DNA is TGTGCCACCAGTGGGCAGGCCACCGGGGAGCTGTTTTTT. J is TRBJ2-2 and V is TRBV24-1; D unclear. The V gene lost 5 bases and the J gene lost 4 bases, with 7 bases spanning the gap. There are 13 residues in the CDR3. Per the germline V gene, CDR1 is KGHDR and CDR2 is SFDVKD.

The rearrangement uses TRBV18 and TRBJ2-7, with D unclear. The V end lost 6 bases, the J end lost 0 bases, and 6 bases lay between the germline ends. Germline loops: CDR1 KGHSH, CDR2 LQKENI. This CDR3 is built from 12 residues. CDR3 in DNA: TGTGCCAGCTCTTCCAGCTCCTACGAGCAGTACTTC. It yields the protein CASSSSSYEQYF.

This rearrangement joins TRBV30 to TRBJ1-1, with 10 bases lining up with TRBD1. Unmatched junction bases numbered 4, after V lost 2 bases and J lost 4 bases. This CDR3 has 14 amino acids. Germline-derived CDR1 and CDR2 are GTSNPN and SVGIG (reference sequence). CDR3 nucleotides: TGTGCCTGGAGTATGGGACAGGGGAGCACTGAAGCTTTCTTT. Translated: CAWSMGQGSTEAFF. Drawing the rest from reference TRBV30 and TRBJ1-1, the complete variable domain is SQTIHQWPATLVQPVGSPLSLECTVEGTSNPNLYWYRQAAGRGLQLLFYSVGIGQISSEVPQNLSASRPQDRQFILSSKKLLLSDSGFYLCAWSMGQGSTEAFFGQGTRLTVV.

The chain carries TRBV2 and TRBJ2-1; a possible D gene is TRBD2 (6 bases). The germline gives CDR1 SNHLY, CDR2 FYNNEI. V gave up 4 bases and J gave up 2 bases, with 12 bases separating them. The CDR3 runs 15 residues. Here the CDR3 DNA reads TGTGCCAGCAGTGGCCCGGGACTTACCTACAATGAGCAGTTCTTC. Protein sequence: CASSGPGLTYNEQFF.

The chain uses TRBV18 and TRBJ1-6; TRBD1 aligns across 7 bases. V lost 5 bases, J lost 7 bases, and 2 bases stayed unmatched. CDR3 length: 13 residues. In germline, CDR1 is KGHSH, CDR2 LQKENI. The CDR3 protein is CASSRGPNSPLHF. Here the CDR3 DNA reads TGTGCCAGCTCAAGGGGGCCCAATTCACCCCTCCACTTT.

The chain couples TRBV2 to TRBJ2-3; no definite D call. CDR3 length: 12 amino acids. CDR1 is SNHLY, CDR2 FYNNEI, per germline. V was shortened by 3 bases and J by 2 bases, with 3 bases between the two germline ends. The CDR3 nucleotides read TGTGCCAGCAGTGATAACACAGATACGCAGTATTTT. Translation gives CASSDNTDTQYF.

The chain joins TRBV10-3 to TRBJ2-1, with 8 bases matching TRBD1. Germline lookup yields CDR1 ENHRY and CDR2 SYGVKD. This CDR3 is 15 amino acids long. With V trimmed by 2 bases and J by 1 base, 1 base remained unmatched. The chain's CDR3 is CAISETGGSYNEQFF. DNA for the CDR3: TGTGCCATCAGTGAGACAGGGGGGTCCTACAATGAGCAGTTCTTC.

The CDR3: CASSPNAASTDTQYF. The CDR3 coding sequence is TGTGCCAGCAGCCCAAACGCGGCCAGCACAGATACGCAGTATTTT. The chain joins TRBV7-3 to TRBJ2-3; D gene unclear. Trimming shortened V by 5 bases and J by 0 bases, and 12 bases separated the two germline ends. This CDR3 region has 15 residues. The V gene's germline CDR1 is SGHTA and CDR2 FQGTGA.

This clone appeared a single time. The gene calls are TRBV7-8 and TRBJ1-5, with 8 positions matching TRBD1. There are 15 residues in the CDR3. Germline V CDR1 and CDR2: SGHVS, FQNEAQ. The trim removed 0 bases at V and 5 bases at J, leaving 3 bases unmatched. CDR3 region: CASSLATGQDQPQHF. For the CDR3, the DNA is TGTGCCAGCAGCTTAGCGACGGGACAGGATCAGCCCCAGCATTTT. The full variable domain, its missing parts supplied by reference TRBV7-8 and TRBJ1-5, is GAGVSQSPRYKVAKRGQDVALRCDPISGHVSLFWYQQALGQGPEFLTYFQNEAQLDKSGLPSDRFFAERPEGSVSTLKIQRTQQEDSAVYLCASSLATGQDQPQHFGDGTRLSIL.

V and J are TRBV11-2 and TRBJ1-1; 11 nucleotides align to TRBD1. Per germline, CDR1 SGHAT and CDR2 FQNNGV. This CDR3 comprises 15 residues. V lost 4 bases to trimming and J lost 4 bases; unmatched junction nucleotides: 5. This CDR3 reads CASSSWTGGTTEAFF. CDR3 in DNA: TGTGCCAGCAGCTCCTGGACAGGGGGCACCACTGAAGCTTTCTTT.

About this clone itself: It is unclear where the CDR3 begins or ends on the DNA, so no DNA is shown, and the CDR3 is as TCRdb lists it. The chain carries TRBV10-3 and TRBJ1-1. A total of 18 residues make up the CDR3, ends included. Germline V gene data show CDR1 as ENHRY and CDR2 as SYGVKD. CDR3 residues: CARGGPVTLGIMNTEAFF.

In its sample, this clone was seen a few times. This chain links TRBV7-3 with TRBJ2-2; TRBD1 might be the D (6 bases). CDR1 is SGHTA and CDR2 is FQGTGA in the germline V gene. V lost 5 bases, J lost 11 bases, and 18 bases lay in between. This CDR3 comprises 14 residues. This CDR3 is CASSPKNGGGELFF. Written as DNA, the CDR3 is TGTGCCAGCAGCCCGAAAAATGGGGGCGGAGAGCTGTTTTTT.

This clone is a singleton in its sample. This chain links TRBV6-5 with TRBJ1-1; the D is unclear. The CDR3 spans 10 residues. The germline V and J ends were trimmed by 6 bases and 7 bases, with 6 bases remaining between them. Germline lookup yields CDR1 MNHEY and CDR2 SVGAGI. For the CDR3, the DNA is TGTGCCAGCAGACGGTATGAAGCTTTCTTT. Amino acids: CASRRYEAFF.

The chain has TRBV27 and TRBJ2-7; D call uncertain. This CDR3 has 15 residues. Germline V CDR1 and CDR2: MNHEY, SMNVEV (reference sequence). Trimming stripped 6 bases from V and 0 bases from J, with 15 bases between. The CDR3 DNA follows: TGTGCCAGCAGAGGAAGCACTTGGAGCTCCTACGAGCAGTACTTC. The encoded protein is CASRGSTWSSYEQYF.

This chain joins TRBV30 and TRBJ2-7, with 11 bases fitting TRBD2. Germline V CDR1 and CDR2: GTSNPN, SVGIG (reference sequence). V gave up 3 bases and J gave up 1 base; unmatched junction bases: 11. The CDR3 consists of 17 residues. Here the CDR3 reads CAWSKPPGLAASYEQYF. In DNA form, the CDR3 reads TGTGCCTGGAGCAAACCCCCGGGACTAGCGGCGTCCTACGAGCAGTACTTC.

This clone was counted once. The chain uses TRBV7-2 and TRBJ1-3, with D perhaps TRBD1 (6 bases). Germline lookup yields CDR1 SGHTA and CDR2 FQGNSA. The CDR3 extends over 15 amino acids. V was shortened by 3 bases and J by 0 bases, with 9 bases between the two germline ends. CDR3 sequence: CASSFGGSSGNTIYF. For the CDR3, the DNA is TGTGCCAGCAGCTTTGGGGGCAGCTCTGGAAACACCATATATTTT.

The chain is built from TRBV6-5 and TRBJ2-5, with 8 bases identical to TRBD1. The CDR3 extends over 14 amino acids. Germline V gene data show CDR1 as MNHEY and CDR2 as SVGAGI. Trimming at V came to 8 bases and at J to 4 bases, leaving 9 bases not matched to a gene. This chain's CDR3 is CASGRTGSAETQYF. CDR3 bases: TGTGCCAGCGGCAGGACAGGGTCCGCAGAGACCCAGTACTTC.

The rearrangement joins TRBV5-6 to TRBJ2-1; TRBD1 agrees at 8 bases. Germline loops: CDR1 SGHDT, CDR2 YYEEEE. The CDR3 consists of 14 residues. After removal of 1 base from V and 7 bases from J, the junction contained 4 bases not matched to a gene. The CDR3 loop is CASSLTGQGNEQFF. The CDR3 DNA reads TGTGCCAGCAGCTTGACTGGACAGGGTAATGAGCAGTTCTTC.

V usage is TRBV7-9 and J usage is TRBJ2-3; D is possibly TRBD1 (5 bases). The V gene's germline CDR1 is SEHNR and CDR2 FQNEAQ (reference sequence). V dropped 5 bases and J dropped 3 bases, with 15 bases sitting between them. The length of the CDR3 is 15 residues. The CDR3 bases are TGTGCCAGCAGCCAACAGGCCGGCAGGACAGATACGCAGTATTTT. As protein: CASSQQAGRTDTQYF. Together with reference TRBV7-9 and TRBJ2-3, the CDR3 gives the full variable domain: DTGVSQNPRHKITKRGQNVTFRCDPISEHNRLYWYRQTLGQGPEFLTYFQNEAQLEKSRLLSDRFSAERPKGSFSTLEIQRTEQGDSAMYLCASSQQAGRTDTQYFGPGTRLTVL.

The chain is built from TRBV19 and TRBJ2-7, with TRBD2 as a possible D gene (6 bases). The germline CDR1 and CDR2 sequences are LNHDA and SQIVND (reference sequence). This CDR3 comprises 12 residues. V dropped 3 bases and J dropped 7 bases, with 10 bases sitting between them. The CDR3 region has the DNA TGTGCCAGTAGTATTGGAGGGCTTGAGCAGTACTTC. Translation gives CASSIGGLEQYF.

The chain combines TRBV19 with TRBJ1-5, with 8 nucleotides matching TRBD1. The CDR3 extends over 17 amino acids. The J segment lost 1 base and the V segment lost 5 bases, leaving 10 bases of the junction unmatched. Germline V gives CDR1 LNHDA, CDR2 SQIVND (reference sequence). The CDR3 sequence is CASSRGTGSGSNQPQHF. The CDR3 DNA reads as TGTGCCAGTAGTCGTGGGACAGGTAGTGGAAGCAATCAGCCCCAGCATTTT.

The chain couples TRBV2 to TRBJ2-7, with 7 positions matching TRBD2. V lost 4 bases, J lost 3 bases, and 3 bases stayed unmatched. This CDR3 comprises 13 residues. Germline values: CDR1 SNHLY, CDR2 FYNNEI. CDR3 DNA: TGTGCCAGCAGTGGGACTAGATTCTACGAGCAGTACTTC. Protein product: CASSGTRFYEQYF. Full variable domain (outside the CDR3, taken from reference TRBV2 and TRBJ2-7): EPEVTQTPSHQVTQMGQEVILRCVPISNHLYFYWYRQILGQKVEFLVSFYNNEISEKSEIFDDQFSVERPDGSNFTLKIRSTKLEDSAMYFCASSGTRFYEQYFGPGTRLTVT.

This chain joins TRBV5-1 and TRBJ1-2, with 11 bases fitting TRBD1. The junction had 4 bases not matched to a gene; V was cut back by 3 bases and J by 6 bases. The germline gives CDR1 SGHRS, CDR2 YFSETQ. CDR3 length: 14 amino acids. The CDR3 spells CASSWDRGEDGYTF. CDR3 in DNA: TGCGCCAGCAGCTGGGACAGGGGGGAGGATGGCTACACCTTC.

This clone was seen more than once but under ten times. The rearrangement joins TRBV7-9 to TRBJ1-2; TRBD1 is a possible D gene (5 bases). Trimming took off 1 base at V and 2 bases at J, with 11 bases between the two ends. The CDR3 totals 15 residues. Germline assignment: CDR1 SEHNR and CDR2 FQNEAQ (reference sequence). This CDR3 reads CASSLVPGRNYGYTF. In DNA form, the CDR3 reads TGTGCCAGCAGCTTAGTGCCAGGGCGGAACTATGGCTACACCTTC.

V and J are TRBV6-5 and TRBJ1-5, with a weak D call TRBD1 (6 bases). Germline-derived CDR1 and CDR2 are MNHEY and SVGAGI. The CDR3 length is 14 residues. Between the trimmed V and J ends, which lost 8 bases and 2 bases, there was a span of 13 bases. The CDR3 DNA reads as TGTGCCAGCTCCAGGGGCTTTGGCAATCAGCCCCAGCATTTT. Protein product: CASSRGFGNQPQHF.

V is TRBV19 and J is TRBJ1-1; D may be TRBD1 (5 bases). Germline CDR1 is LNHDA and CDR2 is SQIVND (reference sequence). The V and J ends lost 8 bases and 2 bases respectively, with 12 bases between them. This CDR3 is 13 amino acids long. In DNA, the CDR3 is TGTGCCAGTGGAGGGGCCATTAACACTGAAGCTTTCTTT. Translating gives CASGGAINTEAFF.

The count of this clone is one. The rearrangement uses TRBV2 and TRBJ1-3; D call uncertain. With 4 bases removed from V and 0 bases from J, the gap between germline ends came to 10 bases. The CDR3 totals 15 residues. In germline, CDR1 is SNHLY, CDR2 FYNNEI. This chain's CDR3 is CASSGRRISGNTIYF. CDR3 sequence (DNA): TGTGCCAGCAGTGGGCGGAGGATCTCTGGAAACACCATATATTTT.

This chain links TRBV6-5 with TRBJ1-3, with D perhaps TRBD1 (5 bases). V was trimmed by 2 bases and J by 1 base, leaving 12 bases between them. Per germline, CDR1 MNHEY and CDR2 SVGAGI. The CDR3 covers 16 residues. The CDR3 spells CASSYLLGGSGNTIYF. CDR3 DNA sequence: TGTGCCAGCAGTTACCTTCTCGGGGGATCTGGAAACACCATATATTTT.

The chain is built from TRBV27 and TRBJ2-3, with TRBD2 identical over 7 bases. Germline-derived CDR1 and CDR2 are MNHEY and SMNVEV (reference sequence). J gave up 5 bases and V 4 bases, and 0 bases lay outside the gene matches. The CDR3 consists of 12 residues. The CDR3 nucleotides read TGTGCCAGCAGTTCTAGCGGAGATACGCAGTATTTT. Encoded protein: CASSSSGDTQYF.

The CDR3 nucleotides read TGTGCCAGCAGCTTCAAAACAGGGGTAGGCGAGCAGTACTTC. Its translation is CASSFKTGVGEQYF. The V call is TRBV7-2, the J call TRBJ2-7, with TRBD1 matching 7 bases. Germline lookup yields CDR1 SGHTA and CDR2 FQGNSA. CDR3 size: 14 residues. Trimming cost V 3 bases and J 6 bases; bases outside gene matches: 8.

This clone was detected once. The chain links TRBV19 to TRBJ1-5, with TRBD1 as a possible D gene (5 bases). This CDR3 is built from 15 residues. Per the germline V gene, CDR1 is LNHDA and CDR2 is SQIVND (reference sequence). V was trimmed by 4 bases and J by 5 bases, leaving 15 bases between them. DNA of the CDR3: TGTGCCAGTAGTACCTACCGGGACTTTCATCAGCCCCAGCATTTT. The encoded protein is CASSTYRDFHQPQHF.